This T cell receptor (beta chain) originates from a study of T cells after yellow fever vaccination. For TCR, cDNA came from 5'RACE template switching, which added a universal primer site and UMIs. TCRdb reprocessed the 5' RACE reads via MiXCR and lists one record per CDR3 protein. The table has fewer than 500,000 distinct CDR3 sequences, 15% to 20% seen once. In this sample, this clonotype turned up a few times. Germline-derived CDR1 and CDR2 are LGHNA and YSLEER. V was cut by 1 base and J by 0 bases, with 12 bases left in between. CDR3 length: 16 amino acids. This chain uses TRBV4-3 with TRBJ1-1; D is undetermined. This clonotype originated in a man aged 18 to 30 who received the YFV17D yellow fever vaccine. Sequenced material: PBMCs, taken before the yellow fever booster vaccination. CDR3 residues: CASSQASPHLNTEAFF. The CDR3 bases are TGCGCCAGCAGCCAAGCAAGCCCACATTTGAACACTGAAGCTTTCTTT.